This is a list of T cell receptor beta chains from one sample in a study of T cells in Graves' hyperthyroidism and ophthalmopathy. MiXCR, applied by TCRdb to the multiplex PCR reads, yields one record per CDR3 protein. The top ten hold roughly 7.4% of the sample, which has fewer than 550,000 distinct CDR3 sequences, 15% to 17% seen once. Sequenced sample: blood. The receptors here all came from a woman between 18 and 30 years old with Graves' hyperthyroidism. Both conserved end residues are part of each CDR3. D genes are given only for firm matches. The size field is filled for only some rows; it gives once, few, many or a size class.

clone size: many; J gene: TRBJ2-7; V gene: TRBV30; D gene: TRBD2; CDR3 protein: CAWTGTSGSFHEQYF; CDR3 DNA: TGTGCCTGGACTGGGACTAGCGGGAGCTTCCACGAGCAGTACTTC
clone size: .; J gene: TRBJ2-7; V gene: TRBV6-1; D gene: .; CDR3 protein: CASSDSGSAYEQYF; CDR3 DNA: TGTGCCAGCAGTGATTCGGGGAGTGCCTACGAGCAGTACTTC
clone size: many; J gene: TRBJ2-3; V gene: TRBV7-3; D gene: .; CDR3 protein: CASSVEGYTDTQYF; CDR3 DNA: TGTGCCAGCAGCGTTGAGGGGTACACAGATACGCAGTATTTT
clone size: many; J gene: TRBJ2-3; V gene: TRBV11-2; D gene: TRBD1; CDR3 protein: CASSRSGGRADTQYF; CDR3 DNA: TGTGCCAGCAGCCGGTCAGGGGGCCGAGCAGATACGCAGTATTTT
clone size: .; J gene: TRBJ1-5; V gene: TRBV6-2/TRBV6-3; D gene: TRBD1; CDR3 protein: CASSPRDRGIESNQPQHF; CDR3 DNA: TGTGCCAGCAGTCCCCGGGACAGGGGAATTGAGAGCAATCAGCCCCAGCATTTT
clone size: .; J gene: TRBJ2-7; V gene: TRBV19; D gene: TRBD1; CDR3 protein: CASSIRDRGYYEQYF; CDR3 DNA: TGTGCCAGTAGTATCCGGGACAGGGGGTACTACGAGCAGTACTTC
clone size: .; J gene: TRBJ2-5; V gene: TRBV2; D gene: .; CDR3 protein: CASSGAGARTKWETQYF; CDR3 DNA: TGTGCCAGCAGTGGAGCTGGGGCCCGGACCAAATGGGAGACCCAGTACTTC
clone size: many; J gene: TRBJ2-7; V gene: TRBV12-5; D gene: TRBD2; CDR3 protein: CASGPPQRGVSYEQYF; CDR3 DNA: TGTGCTAGTGGACCTCCCCAGCGGGGGGTGTCCTACGAGCAGTACTTC
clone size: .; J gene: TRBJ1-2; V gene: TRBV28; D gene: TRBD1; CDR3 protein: CASSLSQGASGYTF; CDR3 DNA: TGTGCCAGCAGTTTAAGCCAGGGGGCCTCTGGCTACACCTTC
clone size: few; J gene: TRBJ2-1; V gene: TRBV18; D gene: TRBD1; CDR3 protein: CASSPGTGGYNEQLF; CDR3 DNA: TGTGCCAGCTCACCCGGGACAGGGGGTTACAATGAGCAGCTCTTC
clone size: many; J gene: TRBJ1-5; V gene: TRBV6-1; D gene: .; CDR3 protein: CASSDWQGSENQPQHF; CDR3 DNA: TGTGCCAGCAGTGACTGGCAGGGCTCCGAGAATCAGCCCCAGCATTTT
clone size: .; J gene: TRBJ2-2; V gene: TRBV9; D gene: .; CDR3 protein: CASSGAYGAGELFF; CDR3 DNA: TGTGCCAGCAGCGGGGCCTATGGGGCCGGGGAGCTGTTTTTT
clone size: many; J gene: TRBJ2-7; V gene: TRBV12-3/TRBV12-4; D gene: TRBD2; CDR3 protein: CASSTGGVSYEQYF; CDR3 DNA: TGTGCCAGCAGTACCGGGGGGGTCTCCTACGAGCAGTACTTC
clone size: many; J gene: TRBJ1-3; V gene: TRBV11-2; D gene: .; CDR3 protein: CASALTGNTIYF; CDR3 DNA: TGTGCCAGCGCCCTGACTGGAAACACCATATATTTT
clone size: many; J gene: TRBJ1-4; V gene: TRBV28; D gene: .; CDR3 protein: CASSFTQQPGEKLFF; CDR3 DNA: TGTGCCAGCAGTTTTACACAACAGCCAGGCGAAAAACTGTTTTTT
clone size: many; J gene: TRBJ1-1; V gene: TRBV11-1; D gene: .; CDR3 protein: CASTLKRGVYTEAFF; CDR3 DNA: TGTGCCAGCACCCTCAAGCGGGGGGTTTATACTGAAGCTTTCTTT
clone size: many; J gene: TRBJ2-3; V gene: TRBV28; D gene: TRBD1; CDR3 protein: CASIMGDRQYF; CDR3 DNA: TGTGCCAGCATTATGGGGGACAGACAGTATTTT
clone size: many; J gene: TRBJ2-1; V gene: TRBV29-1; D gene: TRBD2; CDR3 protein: CSVEGTSGSNEQFF; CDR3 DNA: TGCAGCGTTGAAGGGACTAGCGGGAGCAACGAGCAGTTCTTC
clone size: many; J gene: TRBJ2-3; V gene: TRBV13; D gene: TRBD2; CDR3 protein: CASSLVGLAGSTSTDTQYF; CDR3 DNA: TGTGCCAGCAGCTTAGTGGGACTAGCGGGGAGTACTAGCACAGATACGCAGTATTTT
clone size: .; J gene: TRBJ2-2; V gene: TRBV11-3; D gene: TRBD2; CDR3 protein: CASSPGIAGAGELFF; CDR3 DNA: TGTGCCAGCAGCCCGGGGATAGCGGGAGCCGGGGAGCTGTTTTTT
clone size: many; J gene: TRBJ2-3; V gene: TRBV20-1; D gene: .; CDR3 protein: CSASGVPRERTDTQYF; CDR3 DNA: TGCAGTGCTAGTGGGGTCCCTCGGGAGAGGACAGATACGCAGTATTTT
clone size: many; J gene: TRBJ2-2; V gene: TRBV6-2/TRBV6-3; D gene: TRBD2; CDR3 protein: CASSYPSGSVSRGELFF; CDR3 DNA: TGTGCCAGCAGTTACCCCAGCGGGAGTGTGTCCAGAGGGGAGCTGTTTTTT
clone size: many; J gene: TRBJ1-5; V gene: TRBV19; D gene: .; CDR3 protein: CASRSGPSNQPQHF; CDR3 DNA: TGTGCCAGTAGGAGCGGCCCTAGCAATCAGCCCCAGCATTTT
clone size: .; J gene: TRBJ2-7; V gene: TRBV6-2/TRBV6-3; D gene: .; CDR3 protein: CASSYFGSYEQYF; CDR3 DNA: TGTGCCAGCAGTTACTTTGGATCATACGAGCAGTACTTC